This T cell receptor beta chain derives from a study of early stage breast cancer tumors. Study observations and caveats: Compared with adjacent normal breast, tumors showed about 2.4-fold denser, more clonal T cells.

Germline V lookup: CDR1 MNHEY, CDR2 SVGAGI. This CDR3 contains 11 residues. The V and J ends lost 11 bases and 9 bases respectively, with 14 bases between them. For this clone: Its antigen remains unknown.

This table comes from immunoSEQ multiplex PCR, and its TCRdb copy is limited to in-frame clones, with some not included. The profile covers 5,000 to 6,500 clones, with approximately 70% appearing a single time and around 15% taken by the ten largest. The specimen was normal breast tissue next to the tumor. This rearrangement joins TRBV6-5 to TRBJ2-1, with D possibly matching TRBD2 (6 bases). This sequence was found in a person in their 60s with breast cancer. CDR3 nucleotide sequence: TGTGCCGGGTTAGACGGGGGTGAGCAGTTCTTC. It translates to CAGLDGGEQFF.